The present TCR beta chain was sequenced within a study of T cells in Graves' hyperthyroidism and ophthalmopathy. Study-level background: At initial diagnosis, before any treatment had begun, peripheral blood was obtained. Regarding the study as a whole: Appearing also in blood were most of the thyroid clonotypes expanded above 0.001.

The CDR3 is 13 residues long. From germline, CDR1 is MNHEY and CDR2 SVGAGI. Germline trimming cut 2 bases from V and 15 bases from J; bases unmatched to any gene: 10. The investigators amplified TCR beta CDR3 regions from RNA transcripts. The TCR CDR3 first-round RT-PCR relied on the HTBI primer set. TCRdb re-derived calls from the multiplex PCR reads in MiXCR, one entry per CDR3 protein. The repertoire holds approximately 400,000 distinct CDR3 sequences, with less than 20% as singletons. Lactation, pregnancy, other autoimmune disease or uncontrolled infection led to exclusion of patients. This clonotype was picked up a small number of times. Its antigen is currently unknown.

The sequence derives from a man younger than 35 with Graves' ophthalmopathy. Sequencing used blood. V gene TRBV6-5 combines with J gene TRBJ1-5; 7 nucleotides agree with TRBD1. The CDR3 loop is CASSYARGESLHF. As DNA, the CDR3 is TGTGCCAGCAGTTACGCCAGGGGGGAATCATTGCATTTT.